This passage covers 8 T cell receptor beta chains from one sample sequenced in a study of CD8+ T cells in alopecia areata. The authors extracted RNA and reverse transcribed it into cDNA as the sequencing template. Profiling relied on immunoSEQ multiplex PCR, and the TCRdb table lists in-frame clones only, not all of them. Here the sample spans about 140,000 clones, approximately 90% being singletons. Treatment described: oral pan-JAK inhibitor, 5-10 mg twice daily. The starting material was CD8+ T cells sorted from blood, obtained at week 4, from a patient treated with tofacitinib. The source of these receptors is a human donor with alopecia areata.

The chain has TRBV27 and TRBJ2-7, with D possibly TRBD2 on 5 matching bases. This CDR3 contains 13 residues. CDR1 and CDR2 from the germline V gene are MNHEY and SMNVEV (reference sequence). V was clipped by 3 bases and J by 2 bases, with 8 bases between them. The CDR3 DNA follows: TGTGCCAGCAGTTTCTTGGGAGCCTACGAGCAGTACTTC. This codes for CASSFLGAYEQYF.

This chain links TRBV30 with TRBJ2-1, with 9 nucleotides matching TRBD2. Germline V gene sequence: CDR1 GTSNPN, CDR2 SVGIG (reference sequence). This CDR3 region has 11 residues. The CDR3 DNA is TGTGGGCTAGCGGGGCCCGGGGAGGAGTTCTTC. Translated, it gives CGLAGPGEEFF.

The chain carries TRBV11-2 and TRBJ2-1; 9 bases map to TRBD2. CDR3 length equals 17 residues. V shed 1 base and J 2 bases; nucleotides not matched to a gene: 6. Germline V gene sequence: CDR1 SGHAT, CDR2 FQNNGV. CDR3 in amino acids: CASSLVPSGTTYNEQFF. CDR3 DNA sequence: TGTGCCAGCAGCTTAGTTCCTAGCGGGACAACCTACAATGAGCAGTTCTTC.

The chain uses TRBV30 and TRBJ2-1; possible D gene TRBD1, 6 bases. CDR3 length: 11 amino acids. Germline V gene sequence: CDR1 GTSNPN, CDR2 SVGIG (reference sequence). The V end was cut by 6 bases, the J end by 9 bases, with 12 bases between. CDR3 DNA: TGTGCCTGCGTTGACAGGTTTGAGCAGTTCTTC. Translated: CACVDRFEQFF.

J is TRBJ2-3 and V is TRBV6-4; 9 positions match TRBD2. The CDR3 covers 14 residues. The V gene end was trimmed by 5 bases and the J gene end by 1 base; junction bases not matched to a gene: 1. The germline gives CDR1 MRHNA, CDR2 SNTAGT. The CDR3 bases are TGTGCCAGCAGTCGACTAGCGGGCACAGATACGCAGTATTTT. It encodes CASSRLAGTDTQYF.

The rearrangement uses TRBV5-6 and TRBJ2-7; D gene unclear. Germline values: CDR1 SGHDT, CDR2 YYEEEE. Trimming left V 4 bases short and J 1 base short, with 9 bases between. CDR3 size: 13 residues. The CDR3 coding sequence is TGTGCCAGCAGCCTAGAATCGTCCTACGAGCAGTACTTC. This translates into CASSLESSYEQYF.

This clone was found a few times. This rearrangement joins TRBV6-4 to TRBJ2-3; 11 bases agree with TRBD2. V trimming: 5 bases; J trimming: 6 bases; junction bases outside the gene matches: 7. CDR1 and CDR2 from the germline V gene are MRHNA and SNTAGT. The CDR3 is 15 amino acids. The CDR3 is CASSLAGGAYDTQYF. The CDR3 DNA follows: TGTGCCAGCAGTCTAGCGGGAGGAGCGTATGATACGCAGTATTTT.

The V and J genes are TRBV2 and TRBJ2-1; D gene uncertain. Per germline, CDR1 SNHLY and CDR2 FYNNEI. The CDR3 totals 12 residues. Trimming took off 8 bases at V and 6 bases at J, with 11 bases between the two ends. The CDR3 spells CASYGLFNEQFF. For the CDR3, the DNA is TGTGCCAGCTATGGGCTTTTCAATGAGCAGTTCTTC.